The rows below give T cell receptor beta chains drawn from one sample of a study of blood T cells in healthy people across ages. One entry per CDR3 protein results from TCRdb running MiXCR on the 5' RACE reads. The sample records 850,000 to 1,300,000 distinct CDR3 sequences, 35% to 55% being singletons. What was sequenced was blood. Receptor source: a woman in her sixties in good health. Both conserved end residues are trimmed from each CDR3. Size is omitted from some rows. Given values are once, few, many or a class for expanded clones.

J	size	V	length	CDR3
TRBJ1-5	few	TRBV7-2	12	ASSTRGGNQPQH
TRBJ2-1	-	TRBV20-1	14	SAGGGLGRTYNEQF
TRBJ2-7	once	TRBV29-1	11	SVSRDSSYEQY
TRBJ2-5	-	TRBV6-6	14	ASTDRGPPMGKTQY
TRBJ2-3	-	TRBV12-3/TRBV12-4	13	ASREDRGYTDTQY
TRBJ2-4	-	TRBV3-1	12	ASSQDGLKNIQY
TRBJ2-3	-	TRBV7-9	17	ASSPRLAGGTLSTDTQY
TRBJ2-5	-	TRBV24-1	12	ATSDRLAEETQY
TRBJ2-5	few	TRBV4-1	14	ASSQDPAGAQETQY
TRBJ1-6	-	TRBV5-1	13	ASSSTDAANSPLH
TRBJ2-3	-	TRBV20-1	10	SARGDGPAQY
TRBJ2-1	-	TRBV5-1	13	ASSPWTEAYNEQF
TRBJ2-7	-	TRBV9	14	ASSVDPRLTAYEQY
TRBJ2-3	few	TRBV7-8	17	ASSTPSHGGATITDTQY
TRBJ2-7	many	TRBV10-3	13	AISTGLAGLDEQY
TRBJ2-7	few	TRBV5-1	13	ASSMSTPLFDEQY
TRBJ2-7	-	TRBV5-1	14	ASSLNMGQGGYEQY
-	-	TRBV10-2	14	ASTETGLVAKNIQY
TRBJ2-7	few	TRBV28	10	ASRSRFYEQY
TRBJ1-4	-	TRBV9	13	ASSVGLRANEKLF
TRBJ2-1	few	TRBV3-1	17	ASSQEIRVRTSGRNEQF
TRBJ2-1	few	TRBV3-1	12	ASSHWGQNNEQF
TRBJ2-1	-	TRBV7-9	16	ASSLETNLAGHYNEQF
TRBJ2-3	many	TRBV28	11	ASSPNSADTQY
TRBJ2-7	-	TRBV6-6	12	ASSPRTGLNEQY
TRBJ2-1	few	TRBV29-1	11	SVVGQGFNEQF
TRBJ2-3	-	TRBV9	14	ASSRPTGVGTDTQY
TRBJ2-1	-	TRBV18	14	ASSPGGGLVYNEQF
TRBJ2-7	-	TRBV6-2/TRBV6-3	12	ASRAPGGSGEQY
TRBJ1-1	many	TRBV30	10	AWGAGFTEAF
TRBJ1-2	few	TRBV11-2	10	ASSRGNSGYT
TRBJ2-1	-	TRBV3-1	15	ASSQDLTSGDYNEQF
TRBJ2-4	-	TRBV7-8	15	ASSLTPIGSGKNIQY
TRBJ2-5	-	TRBV11-2	11	ASSFTILQTQY
TRBJ2-7	few	TRBV5-1	10	ASGYGGYEQY
TRBJ1-4	once	TRBV12-3/TRBV12-4	13	ASSFIQGRAEKLF
TRBJ2-5	-	TRBV18	13	ASSRGAGSTYVQY
TRBJ2-5	-	TRBV2	9	ASSESGTQY
TRBJ2-3	-	TRBV12-5	11	ASGFGSTDTQY
TRBJ1-4	-	TRBV7-6	15	ASSPEGGNRANEKLF
TRBJ1-6	-	TRBV7-2	15	ASSEGGRSSYNSPLH
-	-	TRBV9	13	ASSESGDSSYEQY
TRBJ1-2	few	TRBV6-1	13	ASSEWAGTNYGYT
TRBJ2-5	once	TRBV28	11	ASNDRDQGTQY
TRBJ2-7	-	TRBV19	12	ASGISGRISEQY
TRBJ1-2	few	TRBV6-5	11	ASRPHGGGGYT